What follows are 13 T cell receptor beta chains derived from one specimen sequenced in a study of identical twins. One entry per CDR3 protein, called by TCRdb with MiXCR from the 5' RACE reads. The sample lists 240,000 or so distinct CDR3 sequences, more than 9% seen once, with 10% in the top ten. The sequencing sample was made of memory T cells sorted from blood. Source of these receptors: a man in his fifties in good health.

This clonotype was observed many times. V is TRBV7-2 and J is TRBJ2-5; D is perhaps TRBD1 (7 bases). CDR1 and CDR2 from the germline V gene are SGHTA and FQGNSA. The CDR3 is made up of 15 amino acids. Trimming removed 4 bases at V and 2 bases at J, with 14 bases between. In DNA, the CDR3 is TGTGCCAGCAGCTACCGGACAGGACTACAAGAGACCCAGTACTTC. Amino acid sequence: CASSYRTGLQETQYF.

This clonotype was observed at least ten times. The gene calls are TRBV6-2 or TRBV6-3 and TRBJ1-5; 7 bases map to TRBD1. V shed 2 bases and J 7 bases; nucleotides not matched to a gene: 5. Per germline, CDR1 MNHEY and CDR2 SVGEGT. This CDR3 is 14 amino acids long. This CDR3 reads CASSYAGGIQPQHF. CDR3 DNA sequence: TGTGCCAGCAGTTACGCAGGGGGTATCCAGCCCCAGCATTTT.

As regards this clonotype: A much larger clone differs from this one at a single base, so this may be a read error. The rearrangement links TRBV29-1 to TRBJ2-7; D is tentatively TRBD1 or TRBD2 (6 bases each). Trimming pared 3 bases from V and 2 bases from J, leaving 11 bases between. The CDR3 consists of 13 residues. CDR1 and CDR2 (germline): SQVTM, ANQGSEA. The CDR3 reads CSVERGAPYEQYF. The CDR3 bases are TGCAGCGTTGAGAGGGGGGCACCCTACGAGCAGTACTTC.

V is TRBV6-2 or TRBV6-3 and J is TRBJ2-5; 10 positions agree with TRBD2. Germline V gene lookup returns CDR1 MNHEY and CDR2 SVGEGT. The CDR3 length is 16 residues. V lost 0 bases to trimming and J lost 5 bases; unmatched junction nucleotides: 6. The CDR3 DNA reads TGTGCCAGCAGTTACTCGTCTAGCGGGGGACCGGAGACCCAGTACTTC. Protein sequence: CASSYSSSGGPETQYF.

This clonotype was detected many times. The V gene is TRBV12-3 or TRBV12-4, the J gene TRBJ1-5; D ambiguous. This CDR3 comprises 14 residues. V gave up 2 bases and J gave up 1 base, with 6 bases separating them. CDR3 sequence: CASSLSESNQPQHF. CDR3 sequence (DNA): TGTGCCAGCAGTTTATCAGAAAGCAATCAGCCCCAGCATTTT.

A few counts support this clonotype. The genes are TRBV4-1 and TRBJ2-3, with TRBD2 as a possible D gene (6 bases). Germline V gene data show CDR1 as MGHRA and CDR2 as YSYEKL. CDR3 length equals 15 residues. V lost 1 base and J 7 bases, leaving 15 bases between the germline ends. The CDR3 region is CASSQGHSGVNTQYF. DNA of the CDR3: TGCGCCAGCAGCCAAGGTCATAGCGGAGTCAATACGCAGTATTTT.

This clonotype was observed a few times. The gene calls are TRBV29-1 and TRBJ2-7; 12 nucleotides agree with TRBD2. Trimming removed 6 bases from V and 1 base from J; junction bases left unmatched: 10. Germline CDR1 SQVTM, CDR2 ANQGSEA. The CDR3 sequence is 16 residues long. In DNA form, the CDR3 reads TGCAGCGTGACCGGGACTAGCGGGCGTCTTTCCTACGAGCAGTACTTC. Translated, it gives CSVTGTSGRLSYEQYF.

This clonotype was detected ten times or more. V usage is TRBV12-3 or TRBV12-4 and J usage is TRBJ2-3; maybe TRBD2 (7 bases). The V end was cut by 1 base, the J end by 5 bases, with 16 bases between. The CDR3 has 16 amino acids. CDR3 sequence reads: CASSLEVGGRGDTQYF. CDR3 nucleotide sequence: TGTGCCAGCAGTTTAGAGGTGGGGGGGCGCGGAGATACGCAGTATTTT.

The rearrangement joins TRBV29-1 to TRBJ1-2, with D unresolved. The CDR3 runs 11 residues. Trimming took 4 bases from V and 8 from J, leaving 11 bases between them. Germline values: CDR1 SQVTM, CDR2 ANQGSEA. CDR3 sequence: CSVGGSWGYTF. CDR3 bases: TGCAGCGTTGGAGGGTCGTGGGGCTACACCTTC.

The CDR3 reads CASSFRGPGSHEQYF. The CDR3 DNA sequence: TGTGCCAGCAGTTTCCGTGGGCCAGGGAGCCACGAGCAGTACTTC. V is TRBV6-5 and J is TRBJ2-7; either TRBD1 or TRBD2 may fit D (5 bases each). Germline V lookup: CDR1 MNHEY, CDR2 SVGAGI. The length of the CDR3 is 15 residues. Between the trimmed V and J ends, which lost 4 bases and 5 bases, there was a span of 18 bases.

This clonotype was observed at least ten times. J is TRBJ2-2 and V is TRBV28, with 10 bases identical to TRBD1. This CDR3 comprises 14 residues. Germline assignment: CDR1 MDHEN and CDR2 SYDVKM. V lost 10 bases to trimming and J lost 3 bases; unmatched junction nucleotides: 5. This CDR3 is CATSGQGYTGELFF. The DNA of the CDR3 is TGTGCCACCTCGGGACAGGGGTACACCGGGGAGCTGTTTTTT.

This clonotype was seen a few times. The rearrangement uses TRBV7-9 and TRBJ1-1, with TRBD1 matching 10 bases. In germline, CDR1 is SEHNR, CDR2 FQNEAQ (reference sequence). The J segment lost 3 bases and the V segment lost 5 bases, leaving 6 bases of the junction unmatched. The CDR3 consists of 15 residues. CDR3: CASSTGQGGDTEAFF. The DNA for the CDR3 is TGTGCCAGCAGCACCGGACAGGGGGGCGACACTGAAGCTTTCTTT.

This clonotype was picked up a small number of times. This rearrangement joins TRBV3-1 to TRBJ1-1; D unresolved. Germline CDR1 and CDR2: LGHDT and YNNKEL (reference sequence). V lost 0 bases, J lost 7 bases, and 9 bases lay in between. This CDR3 is built from 13 residues. CDR3: CASSQEVVSEAFF. CDR3 nucleotide sequence: TGTGCCAGCAGCCAAGAAGTTGTCAGTGAAGCTTTCTTT.